These 21 T cell receptor beta chains were sequenced from one sample in a study of technical replicates of blood from a few donors. This table comes from immunoSEQ multiplex PCR, and its TCRdb copy is limited to in-frame clones, with some not included. Among over 65,000 clones listed, 90% to 95% were seen once. The sample comprised T cells isolated from PBMCs. These receptors originate from a human donor in good health.

The chain has TRBV13 and TRBJ2-7, with a weak D call TRBD1 (6 bases). Germline V gene lookup returns CDR1 PRHDT and CDR2 FYEKMQ (reference sequence). The CDR3 has 15 amino acids. The ends were cut back, 5 bases at V and 2 bases at J, with 16 bases in the middle. CDR3 nucleotide sequence: TGTGCCAGCAGCCCACCGCAGGGGACGGCCTACGAGCAGTACTTC. Its translation: CASSPPQGTAYEQYF.

The rearrangement links TRBV6-6 to TRBJ1-5; D not certain. The V gene lost 6 bases and the J gene lost 0 bases, with 9 bases spanning the gap. CDR1 is MNHNY and CDR2 is SVGAGI in the germline V gene (reference sequence). The CDR3 loop spans 14 amino acids. The CDR3 DNA reads as TGTGCCAGCAGACACCAGGATAGCAATCAGCCCCAGCATTTT. It codes for CASRHQDSNQPQHF.

The chain couples TRBV11-2 to TRBJ1-4; TRBD1 matches 7 bases. CDR3 length: 15 residues. From germline, CDR1 is SGHAT and CDR2 FQNNGV. V lost 6 bases and J lost 8; bases outside the gene matches: 12. In DNA form, the CDR3 reads TGTGCCAGCAGATTTATAGGGGGCCGAGGAGAAAAACTGTTTTTT. Protein: CASRFIGGRGEKLFF. Full variable domain (outside the CDR3, taken from reference TRBV11-2 and TRBJ1-4): EAGVAQSPRYKIIEKRQSVAFWCNPISGHATLYWYQQILGQGPKLLIQFQNNGVVDDSQLPKDRFSAERLKGVDSTLKIQPAKLEDSAVYLCASRFIGGRGEKLFFGSGTQLSVL.

The CDR3 DNA reads TGTGCCAGCAGTGTAGTGGGGACAGGGGGCTACAATGAGCAGTTCTTC. Its translation is CASSVVGTGGYNEQFF. The chain recombines TRBV28 with TRBJ2-1; TRBD1 aligns across 11 bases. There are 16 residues in the CDR3. From germline, CDR1 is MDHEN and CDR2 SYDVKM. V was clipped by 5 bases and J by 3 bases; unmatched bases: 6.

The genes are TRBV7-9 and TRBJ2-7, with D possibly being TRBD1 (6 bases). V was pared by 0 bases and J by 3 bases, with 9 bases between. The V gene's germline CDR1 is SEHNR and CDR2 FQNEAQ (reference sequence). CDR3 length: 14 residues. CDR3 amino acids: CASSLAGRGYEQYF. CDR3 nucleotides: TGTGCCAGCAGCTTAGCTGGCAGGGGCTACGAGCAGTACTTC.

This clone came up once. The sample contains more than one DNA sequence encoding this CDR3. This sequence joins TRBV5-1 and TRBJ1-2; possible D gene TRBD1, 6 bases. Trimming shortened V by 0 bases and J by 2 bases, and 11 bases separated the two germline ends. Germline CDR1 is SGHRS and CDR2 is YFSETQ. The CDR3 sequence is 15 residues long. CDR3 sequence (DNA): TGCGCCAGCAGCTTGGGAGGACAGCTGAACTATGGCTACACCTTC. This encodes CASSLGGQLNYGYTF.

V and J are TRBV5-8 and TRBJ2-1; D unclear. The CDR3 consists of 11 residues. V gave up 6 bases and J gave up 5 bases, with 6 bases separating them. CDR1 is SGHTS and CDR2 is YDEGEE in the germline V gene. CDR3 nucleotide sequence: TGTGCCAGCACCGCGGACAATGAGCAGTTCTTC. Translated, it gives CASTADNEQFF.

This clone was counted only a few times. The chain joins TRBV30 to TRBJ1-4, with 8 bases identical to TRBD1. Germline values: CDR1 GTSNPN, CDR2 SVGIG (reference sequence). J was trimmed by 5 bases and V by 6 bases; bases with no gene match: 14. The CDR3 consists of 16 residues. The CDR3 region has the DNA TGTGCCTGCCTCTGGACAGGGACGGGAAAAAATGAAAAACTGTTTTTT. It is translated as CACLWTGTGKNEKLFF.

This rearrangement joins TRBV9 to TRBJ2-1; 14 nucleotides line up with TRBD2. CDR1 and CDR2 from the germline V gene are SGDLS and YYNGEE. This CDR3 has 18 amino acids. Losses at the gene ends were 0 bases for V and 8 bases for J; bases not matched to a gene: 10. The CDR3 DNA reads as TGTGCCAGCAGCGTAGTCGGACTAGCGGGGGGATCCCTCGATGAGCAGTTCTTC. This encodes CASSVVGLAGGSLDEQFF.

The V gene is TRBV6-1, the J gene TRBJ2-7; the match to TRBD2 covers 10 bases. V lost 5 bases to trimming and J lost 2 bases; unmatched junction nucleotides: 3. The CDR3 is 14 residues long. Germline-derived CDR1 and CDR2 are MNHNS and SASEGT. CDR3 in amino acids: CASSTTSGAYEQYF. For the CDR3, the DNA is TGTGCCAGCAGTACTACTAGCGGGGCCTACGAGCAGTACTTC.

The gene calls are TRBV19 and TRBJ1-1, with D perhaps TRBD1 (6 bases). CDR1 and CDR2 (germline): LNHDA, SQIVND (reference sequence). CDR3 size: 13 residues. The V and J ends lost 3 bases and 4 bases respectively, with 9 bases between them. The CDR3, as DNA: TGTGCCAGTAGTATTACAGGGCCCACTGAAGCTTTCTTT. Encoded protein: CASSITGPTEAFF.

The gene calls are TRBV27 and TRBJ1-5; D may be TRBD1 (6 bases). Trimming removed 4 bases at V and 3 bases at J, with 13 bases between. The germline gives CDR1 MNHEY, CDR2 SMNVEV (reference sequence). This CDR3 comprises 15 residues. CDR3 nucleotides: TGTGCCAGCAGTTCCACAGGGTTTTCCAATCAGCCCCAGCATTTT. It is translated as CASSSTGFSNQPQHF.

The J gene is TRBJ1-2, the V gene TRBV6-5; maybe TRBD1 (6 bases). Germline V gene sequence: CDR1 MNHEY, CDR2 SVGAGI. The V and J ends lost 7 bases and 6 bases respectively, with 18 bases between them. The CDR3 length is 14 residues. DNA of the CDR3: TGTGCCAGCACCGACTTACAGGGCTGGGATGGCTACACCTTC. This gives the protein CASTDLQGWDGYTF.

This rearrangement joins TRBV5-4 to TRBJ1-2, with D unclear. V was pared by 3 bases and J by 3 bases, with 3 bases between. The CDR3 consists of 11 residues. Germline V gene sequence: CDR1 SGHNT, CDR2 YYREEE (reference sequence). The DNA for the CDR3 is TGTGCCAGCAGCTCGTACTATGGCTACACCTTC. Protein: CASSSYYGYTF. The full variable domain, its missing parts supplied by reference TRBV5-4 and TRBJ1-2, is ETGVTQSPTHLIKTRGQQVTLRCSSQSGHNTVSWYQQALGQGPQFIFQYYREEENGRGNFPPRFSGLQFPNYSSELNVNALELDDSALYLCASSSYYGYTFGSGTRLTVV.

This clone was detected only a few times. CDR3 coding DNA: TGCAGCGGGGACAGTATGAACACTGAAGCTTTCTTT. Its translation is CSGDSMNTEAFF. V usage is TRBV29-1 and J usage is TRBJ1-1, with 7 nucleotides matching TRBD1. Germline loops: CDR1 SQVTM, CDR2 ANQGSEA. Unmatched junction bases numbered 2, after V lost 7 bases and J lost 0 bases. The CDR3 consists of 12 residues.

This chain connects TRBV4-1 to TRBJ2-1; D perhaps matches TRBD1 (5 bases). V lost 5 bases and J lost 2, with 10 bases in between. Germline V CDR1 and CDR2: MGHRA, YSYEKL. This CDR3 is built from 14 residues. DNA of the CDR3: TGCGCCAGCAGCGCCCAGGGTCCCTACAATGAGCAGTTCTTC. It specifies CASSAQGPYNEQFF.

The chain joins TRBV9 to TRBJ1-1; D gene unclear. The CDR3 is 12 residues long. V was cut by 4 bases and J by 8 bases, with 12 bases left in between. The germline CDR1 and CDR2 sequences are SGDLS and YYNGEE. This chain's CDR3 is CASSFRSGEAFF. The CDR3, as DNA: TGTGCCAGCAGCTTCCGAAGCGGAGAAGCTTTCTTT.

The chain uses TRBV6-5 and TRBJ1-1; D is undetermined. The germline gives CDR1 MNHEY, CDR2 SVGAGI. Trimming took off 0 bases at V and 1 base at J, with 9 bases between the two ends. The CDR3 loop spans 15 amino acids. The chain's CDR3 is CASSYSGGGNTEAFF. CDR3 coding DNA: TGTGCCAGCAGTTACTCCGGCGGCGGGAACACTGAAGCTTTCTTT.

This chain links TRBV11-2 with TRBJ2-5; the match to TRBD1 covers 7 bases. Germline V gene data show CDR1 as SGHAT and CDR2 as FQNNGV. The CDR3 has 12 amino acids. J was trimmed by 9 bases and V by 5 bases; bases with no gene match: 6. This chain's CDR3 is CASSPLTGAQYF. The CDR3 DNA reads as TGTGCCAGCAGCCCCCTTACAGGGGCCCAGTACTTC.

The chain couples TRBV28 to TRBJ2-7, with 9 positions matching TRBD1. The CDR3 length is 15 residues. With V trimmed by 4 bases and J by 2 bases, 6 bases remained unmatched. Germline V CDR1 and CDR2: MDHEN, SYDVKM. CDR3 amino acids: CASSSRTGVPYEQYF. As DNA, the CDR3 is TGTGCCAGCAGTTCGCGGACAGGGGTACCCTACGAGCAGTACTTC.

The V call is TRBV18, the J call TRBJ1-2, with 12 bases that match TRBD1. This CDR3 is 14 amino acids long. CDR1 KGHSH and CDR2 LQKENI come from the germline V gene. The V segment lost 5 bases and the J segment 4 bases; nucleotides outside the gene matches: 2. CDR3 amino acids: CASSGTGGSYGYTF. The CDR3 DNA follows: TGTGCCAGCTCAGGGACAGGGGGCAGCTATGGCTACACCTTC.